This T cell receptor beta chain comes out of a study of breast tumors, draining lymph nodes, adjacent tissues. This clonotype has ten or more counts. Breast cancer patients provided tissue from their axillary draining lymph nodes. Using its own MiXCR run on the multiplex PCR reads, TCRdb lists one record per CDR3 protein. This sample carries approximately 280,000 distinct CDR3 sequences, around 30% of them seen once, and the ten largest clones take around 1.1%. CDR3 length equals 11 residues. In germline, CDR1 is DFQATT, CDR2 SNEGSKA (reference sequence). V was pared by 3 bases and J by 8 bases, with 7 bases between.

The receptor was derived from a female donor with breast cancer. Some clones in this sample may be carry-over from other donors' samples. Source material: axillary lymph node tissue. The rearrangement joins TRBV20-1 to TRBJ1-4; TRBD1 is a possible D gene (5 bases). CDR3: CSASQGEKLFF. The CDR3 bases are TGCAGTGCTAGTCAGGGAGAAAAACTGTTTTTT.